A single sample gave rise to the 20 T cell receptor beta chains below, sequenced in a study of blood T cell repertoires in COVID-19. Clones were sequenced by immunoSEQ multiplex PCR, and TCRdb holds only the in-frame ones, with some missing. This sample yields fewer than 150,000 clones, of which 78% are seen a single time; about 2.5% belongs to the top ten. Sequencing was performed on peripheral blood. The receptors were sampled from a man aged 70 or older with acute or convalescent COVID-19.

The chain carries TRBV24-1 and TRBJ2-3, with 15 bases aligning to TRBD2. J was trimmed by 5 bases and V by 4 bases; bases with no gene match: 9. Germline CDR1 and CDR2: KGHDR and SFDVKD. The CDR3 is 18 residues long. CDR3 loop: CATSDQPRTSGGGDTQYF. The CDR3 DNA is TGTGCCACCAGTGACCAACCAAGGACTAGCGGGGGGGGAGATACGCAGTATTTT.

The V and J genes are TRBV19 and TRBJ2-7, with D unclear. The V end lost 10 bases, the J end lost 1 base, and 14 bases lay between the germline ends. Germline V gene sequence: CDR1 LNHDA, CDR2 SQIVND (reference sequence). The CDR3 spans 13 residues. The CDR3 nucleotides are TGTGCCACCACGTCCCGAGAATCCTACGAGCAGTACTTC. As protein: CATTSRESYEQYF.

This clone showed up just a few times. The J gene is TRBJ1-3, the V gene TRBV5-4, with D unclear. Germline V gene lookup returns CDR1 SGHNT and CDR2 YYREEE (reference sequence). Trimming removed 4 bases at V and 0 bases at J, with 11 bases between. The CDR3 runs 15 residues. CDR3 sequence (DNA): TGTGCCAGCAGCACTGATGCCTACTCTGGAAACACCATATATTTT. Its protein product is CASSTDAYSGNTIYF.

This sequence joins TRBV2 and TRBJ2-3; D gene ambiguous. The CDR3 length is 11 residues. Deletions cut 6 bases from V and 2 bases from J, with 3 bases between. Germline V gene sequence: CDR1 SNHLY, CDR2 FYNNEI. The CDR3 is CASSFTDTQYF. CDR3 bases: TGTGCCAGCAGCTTCACAGATACGCAGTATTTT.

This sequence joins TRBV19 and TRBJ1-1; 10 bases fit TRBD1. This CDR3 spans 15 amino acids. The trim removed 5 bases at V and 5 bases at J, leaving 8 bases unmatched. Germline V gene lookup returns CDR1 LNHDA and CDR2 SQIVND (reference sequence). CDR3 nucleotides: TGTGCCAGTAGTCTGGGACAGGGGAGGAGGACTGAAGCTTTCTTT. The encoded protein is CASSLGQGRRTEAFF.

The CDR3 nucleotides are TGTGCCAGCAGCCGTGCGGGGAGACGGCAGCCCCAGCATTTT. Translated: CASSRAGRRQPQHF. The V call is TRBV16, the J call TRBJ1-5; D gene ambiguous. Germline V gene lookup returns CDR1 KGHSY and CDR2 FQNENV. Trimming took 4 bases from V and 7 from J, leaving 14 bases between them. CDR3 length equals 14 residues.

The chain uses TRBV7-2 and TRBJ2-1, with TRBD1 as a possible D gene (6 bases). This CDR3 region has 15 residues. V dropped 1 base and J dropped 7 bases, with 14 bases sitting between them. The germline gives CDR1 SGHTA, CDR2 FQGNSA. This CDR3 reads CASSLGLTGTNEQFF. The CDR3 nucleotides are TGTGCCAGCAGCTTAGGATTGACAGGAACTAATGAGCAGTTCTTC.

V is TRBV4-2 and J is TRBJ2-1; 7 positions match TRBD2. The CDR3 spans 17 residues. Germline lookup yields CDR1 LGHNA and CDR2 YNFKEQ. V dropped 3 bases and J dropped 5; count of bases not matched to a gene: 13. The DNA of the CDR3 is TGTGCCAGCAGCCACAGCGGGGCTAGCGGAGGAGACAATGAGCAGTTCTTC. As protein: CASSHSGASGGDNEQFF.

The table lists this clone with a few counts. The J gene is TRBJ2-1, the V gene TRBV29-1, with a tentative D call TRBD2 (6 bases). The CDR3 runs to 15 residues. CDR1 is SQVTM and CDR2 is ANQGSEA in the germline V gene. Trimming removed 3 bases from V and 0 bases from J, with 12 bases in between. The CDR3, as DNA: TGCAGCGTTGACGGGGCGGGAAGCTCCTACAATGAGCAGTTCTTC. The encoded protein is CSVDGAGSSYNEQFF.

This chain uses TRBV7-8 with TRBJ2-2; weak D call: TRBD1 (6 bases). Germline assignment: CDR1 SGHVS and CDR2 FQNEAQ. The length of the CDR3 is 13 residues. V was clipped by 4 bases and J by 8 bases, with 11 bases between them. CDR3 sequence reads: CASSSNRVGELFF. CDR3 nucleotides: TGTGCCAGCAGCTCCAACAGGGTTGGGGAGCTGTTTTTT.

As for this clone: Within the sample, other DNA sequences also encode this same CDR3. The gene calls are TRBV5-1 and TRBJ1-1; 7 bases are a match to TRBD1. Losses at the gene ends were 2 bases for V and 3 bases for J; bases not matched to a gene: 4. The V gene's germline CDR1 is SGHRS and CDR2 YFSETQ. The length of the CDR3 is 14 residues. The CDR3 bases are TGCGCCAGCAGCTTTAGGACAGGAGACACTGAAGCTTTCTTT. As protein: CASSFRTGDTEAFF.

The rearrangement uses TRBV7-2 and TRBJ2-1, with 8 bases that match TRBD2. This CDR3 has 12 residues. V gave up 10 bases and J gave up 8 bases; unmatched junction bases: 7. CDR1 is SGHTA, CDR2 FQGNSA, per germline. Here the CDR3 DNA reads TGTGCCACCCGGGGGGGCCTCGATGAGCAGTTCTTC. Amino acid sequence: CATRGGLDEQFF.

V and J are TRBV5-1 and TRBJ1-1; 9 bases match TRBD1. Trimming removed 3 bases from V and 5 bases from J; junction bases left unmatched: 11. There are 16 residues in the CDR3. Per the germline V gene, CDR1 is SGHRS and CDR2 is YFSETQ. The chain's CDR3 is CASSWRTGQGTTEAFF. CDR3 DNA sequence: TGCGCCAGCAGCTGGAGGACGGGACAGGGAACTACTGAAGCTTTCTTT.

The V and J genes are TRBV7-3 and TRBJ1-1, with unresolved D. Trimming took 5 bases from V and 4 from J, leaving 11 bases between them. CDR3 length: 13 amino acids. Germline assignment: CDR1 SGHTA and CDR2 FQGTGA. CDR3 in DNA: TGTGCCAGCAGCCGGACGGGATTCACTGAAGCTTTCTTT. Encoded protein: CASSRTGFTEAFF. The full variable domain, with the rest looked up from reference TRBV7-3 and TRBJ1-1, is GAGVSQTPSNKVTEKGKYVELRCDPISGHTALYWYRQSLGQGPEFLIYFQGTGAADDSGLPNDRFFAVRPEGSVSTLKIQRTERGDSAVYLCASSRTGFTEAFFGQGTRLTVV.

This chain uses TRBV27 with TRBJ2-1, with 7 positions matching TRBD2. CDR3 length: 15 residues. J was trimmed by 14 bases and V by 5 bases; bases with no gene match: 18. The germline V gene has CDR1 MNHEY and CDR2 SMNVEV (reference sequence). This CDR3 reads CASSPGLGGRLREFF. In DNA form, the CDR3 reads TGTGCCAGCAGTCCCGGACTAGGAGGGCGGTTGAGGGAGTTCTTC.

The chain links TRBV7-2 to TRBJ2-2; a possible D gene is TRBD1 (5 bases). CDR3 length equals 16 residues. Germline V CDR1 and CDR2: SGHTA, FQGNSA. The ends were cut back, 6 bases at V and 7 bases at J, with 21 bases in the middle. The CDR3 sequence is CASRYGVGATGGELFF. In DNA form, the CDR3 reads TGTGCCAGCAGATATGGTGTTGGGGCGACGGGCGGGGAGCTGTTTTTT.

This rearrangement joins TRBV18 to TRBJ2-3; 11 bases fit TRBD2. J was trimmed by 5 bases and V by 3 bases; bases with no gene match: 13. This CDR3 has 18 amino acids. The germline V gene encodes CDR1 KGHSH and CDR2 LQKENI. CDR3 in amino acids: CASSPPLAGGLGGDTQYF. The CDR3 DNA follows: TGTGCCAGCTCACCTCCGCTAGCGGGGGGCCTCGGGGGAGATACGCAGTATTTT.

DNA of the CDR3: TGCGCCAGCAGTCCTACTAGCGGGGGAAAACAAGAGACCCAGTACTTC. Amino acids: CASSPTSGGKQETQYF. The J gene is TRBJ2-5, the V gene TRBV5-1; TRBD2 agrees at 11 bases. The CDR3 is made up of 16 amino acids. V dropped 5 bases and J dropped 2; count of bases not matched to a gene: 8. Germline loops: CDR1 SGHRS, CDR2 YFSETQ.

A few counts support this clone. V and J are TRBV11-3 and TRBJ2-1; TRBD1 matches at 9 bases. V was pared by 7 bases and J by 9 bases, with 7 bases of the junction left unmatched. Germline loops: CDR1 SGHNT, CDR2 YENEEA. The CDR3 consists of 13 residues. The DNA for the CDR3 is TGTGCCAGCACCCCCGGGACAGGGAGTGAGCAGTTCTTC. Its protein is CASTPGTGSEQFF.

This clone was detected only a few times. This sequence joins TRBV9 and TRBJ2-5, with 9 positions matching TRBD1. This CDR3 has 15 amino acids. Germline assignment: CDR1 SGDLS and CDR2 YYNGEE. V shed 4 bases, J shed 5 bases, and the junction held 9 bases outside the gene matches. As DNA, the CDR3 is TGTGCCAGCAGCCCCGGACAGGGGCGTTGGGAGACCCAGTACTTC. Translation gives CASSPGQGRWETQYF.